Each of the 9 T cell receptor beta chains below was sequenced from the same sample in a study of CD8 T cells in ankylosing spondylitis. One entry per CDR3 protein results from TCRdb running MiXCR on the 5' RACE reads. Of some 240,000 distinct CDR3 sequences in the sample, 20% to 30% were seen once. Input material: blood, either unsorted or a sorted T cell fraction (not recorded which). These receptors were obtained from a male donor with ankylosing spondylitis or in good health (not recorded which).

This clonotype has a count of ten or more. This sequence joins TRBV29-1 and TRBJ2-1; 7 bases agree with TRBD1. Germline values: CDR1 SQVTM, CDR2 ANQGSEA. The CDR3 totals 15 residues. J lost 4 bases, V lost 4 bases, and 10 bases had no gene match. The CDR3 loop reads CSVVPPHRGYNEQFF. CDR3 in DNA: TGCAGCGTTGTACCCCCCCACAGGGGTTACAATGAGCAGTTCTTC.

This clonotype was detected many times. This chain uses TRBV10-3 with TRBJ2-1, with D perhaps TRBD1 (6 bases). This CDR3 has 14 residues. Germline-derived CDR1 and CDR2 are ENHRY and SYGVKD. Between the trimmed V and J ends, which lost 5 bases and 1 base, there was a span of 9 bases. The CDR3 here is CAISRGSSYNEQFF. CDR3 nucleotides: TGTGCCATCAGTAGGGGGAGTTCCTACAATGAGCAGTTCTTC.

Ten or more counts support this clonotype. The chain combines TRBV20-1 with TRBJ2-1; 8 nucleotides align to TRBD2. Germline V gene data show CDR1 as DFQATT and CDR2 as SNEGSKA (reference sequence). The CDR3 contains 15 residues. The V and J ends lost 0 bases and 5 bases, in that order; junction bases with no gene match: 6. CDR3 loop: CSARDGTSRHNEQFF. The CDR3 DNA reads TGCAGTGCTAGAGATGGGACTAGTCGGCACAATGAGCAGTTCTTC.

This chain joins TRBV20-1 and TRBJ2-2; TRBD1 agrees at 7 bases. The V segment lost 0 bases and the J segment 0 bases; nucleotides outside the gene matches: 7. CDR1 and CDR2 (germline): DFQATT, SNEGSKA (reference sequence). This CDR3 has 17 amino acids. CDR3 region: CSARDPKTGTNTGELFF. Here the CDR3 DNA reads TGCAGTGCTAGAGATCCCAAGACAGGGACGAACACCGGGGAGCTGTTTTTT.

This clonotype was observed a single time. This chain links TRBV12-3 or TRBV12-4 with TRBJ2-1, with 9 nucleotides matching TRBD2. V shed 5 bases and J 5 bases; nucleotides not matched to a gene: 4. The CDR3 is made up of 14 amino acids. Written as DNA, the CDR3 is TGTGCCAGCAGTGCTAGCGGGAATAACAATGAGCAGTTCTTC. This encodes CASSASGNNNEQFF.

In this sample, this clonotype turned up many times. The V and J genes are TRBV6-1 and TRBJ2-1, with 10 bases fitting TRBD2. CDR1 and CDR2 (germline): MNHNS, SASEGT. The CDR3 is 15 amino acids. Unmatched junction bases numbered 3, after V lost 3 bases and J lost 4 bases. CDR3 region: CASSDGLAEYNEQFF. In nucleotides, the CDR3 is TGTGCCAGCAGTGATGGACTAGCGGAGTACAATGAGCAGTTCTTC.

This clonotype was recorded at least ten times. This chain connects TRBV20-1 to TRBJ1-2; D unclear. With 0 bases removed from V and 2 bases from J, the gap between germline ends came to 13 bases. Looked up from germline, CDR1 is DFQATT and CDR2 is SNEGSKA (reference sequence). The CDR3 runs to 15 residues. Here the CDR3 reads CSARDPRTENYGYTF. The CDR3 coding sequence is TGCAGTGCTAGAGATCCCAGGACCGAAAACTATGGCTACACCTTC.

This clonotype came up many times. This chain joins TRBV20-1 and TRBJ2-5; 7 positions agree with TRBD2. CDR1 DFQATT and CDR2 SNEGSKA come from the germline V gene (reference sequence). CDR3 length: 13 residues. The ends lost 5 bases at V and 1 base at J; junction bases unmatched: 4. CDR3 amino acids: CSAATSAQETQYF. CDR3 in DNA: TGCAGTGCTGCCACTAGCGCCCAAGAGACCCAGTACTTC.

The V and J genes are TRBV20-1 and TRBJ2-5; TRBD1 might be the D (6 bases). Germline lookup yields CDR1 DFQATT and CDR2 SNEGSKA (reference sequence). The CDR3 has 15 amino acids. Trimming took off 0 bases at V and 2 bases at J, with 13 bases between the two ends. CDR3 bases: TGCAGTGCTAGAGAACAGGGACATCTACAAGAGACCCAGTACTTC. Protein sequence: CSAREQGHLQETQYF.